These 28 T cell receptor beta chains were sequenced from one sample in a study of blood T cell repertoires in COVID-19. Measured with immunoSEQ multiplex PCR; TCRdb has only the in-frame clones, and not every one. The sample records 200,000 to 300,000 clones, about 79% being singletons. The sequenced sample was peripheral blood. Receptor source: a woman over 75 with acute or convalescent COVID-19.

This clone was recorded only once. V gene TRBV5-1 combines with J gene TRBJ2-7; D is perhaps TRBD2 (6 bases). Germline CDR1 SGHRS, CDR2 YFSETQ. Trimming stripped 3 bases from V and 0 bases from J, with 10 bases between. CDR3 length: 14 residues. CDR3 sequence (DNA): TGCGCCAGCAGCTCGACTAGTAGCTCCTACGAGCAGTACTTC. Its translation is CASSSTSSSYEQYF.

This clone was seen once. This chain uses TRBV7-2 with TRBJ1-1, with 7 bases matching TRBD1. J was trimmed by 6 bases and V by 0 bases; bases with no gene match: 7. Germline V gives CDR1 SGHTA, CDR2 FQGNSA. The CDR3 totals 15 residues. The CDR3 sequence: CASSLADRVGAEAFF. The DNA for the CDR3 is TGTGCCAGCAGCTTAGCCGACAGGGTGGGGGCTGAAGCTTTCTTT.

The chain employs TRBV2 and TRBJ2-1; 7 bases map to TRBD1. There are 16 residues in the CDR3. J was trimmed by 2 bases and V by 3 bases; bases with no gene match: 7. Germline CDR1 SNHLY, CDR2 FYNNEI. CDR3 loop: CASSEVAGGTYNEQFF. The CDR3 DNA reads TGTGCCAGCAGTGAGGTAGCAGGGGGTACCTACAATGAGCAGTTCTTC. The full variable domain, rest sourced from reference TRBV2 and TRBJ2-1, is EPEVTQTPSHQVTQMGQEVILRCVPISNHLYFYWYRQILGQKVEFLVSFYNNEISEKSEIFDDQFSVERPDGSNFTLKIRSTKLEDSAMYFCASSEVAGGTYNEQFFGPGTRLTVL.

The chain has TRBV28 and TRBJ2-3; D uncertain. The CDR3 contains 12 residues. CDR1 is MDHEN and CDR2 is SYDVKM in the germline V gene. The germline V and J ends were trimmed by 1 base and 10 bases, with 9 bases remaining between them. The DNA for the CDR3 is TGTGCCAGCAGTTTATCCAGTGCCTCGCAGTATTTT. Its translation: CASSLSSASQYF. The whole variable domain, remainder taken from reference TRBV28 and TRBJ2-3, is DVKVTQSSRYLVKRTGEKVFLECVQDMDHENMFWYRQDPGLGLRLIYFSYDVKMKEKGDIPEGYSVSREKKERFSLILESASTNQTSMYLCASSLSSASQYFGPGTRLTVL.

The chain combines TRBV30 with TRBJ1-6; D is uncertain. The CDR3 contains 14 residues. V dropped 0 bases and J dropped 9 bases, with 12 bases sitting between them. The germline V gene encodes CDR1 GTSNPN and CDR2 SVGIG (reference sequence). The CDR3 sequence is CAWSVGSGTSPLHF. CDR3 nucleotide sequence: TGTGCCTGGAGTGTAGGGTCGGGAACTTCACCCCTCCACTTT.

The V call is TRBV14, the J call TRBJ2-7; D is possibly TRBD2 (5 bases). V lost 4 bases and J 7 bases, leaving 11 bases between the germline ends. CDR1 and CDR2 (germline): SGHDN, FVKESK. This CDR3 contains 12 residues. The CDR3 DNA reads TGTGCCAGCAGCCGCGGCTCGGGGGAGCAGTACTTC. Its translation is CASSRGSGEQYF.

In its sample, this clone was seen a few times. The V call is TRBV7-3, the J call TRBJ1-6; D gene ambiguous. Trimming pared 2 bases from V and 3 bases from J, leaving 14 bases between. Germline CDR1 SGHTA, CDR2 FQGTGA. The CDR3 sequence is 17 residues long. The CDR3 nucleotides are TGTGCCAGCAGCTTAGTGGGCCCAACCAGCTATAATTCACCCCTCCACTTT. It specifies CASSLVGPTSYNSPLHF.

This clone showed up just a few times. The gene calls are TRBV2 and TRBJ1-5; no reliable D call. Between the trimmed V and J ends, which lost 7 bases and 1 base, there was a span of 11 bases. This CDR3 region has 14 residues. Germline assignment: CDR1 SNHLY and CDR2 FYNNEI. The CDR3, as DNA: TGTGCCAGCACCGGGGTGGGCAGCAATCAGCCCCAGCATTTT. This encodes CASTGVGSNQPQHF.

This clone was seen just once. J is TRBJ1-1 and V is TRBV19; TRBD1 agrees at 8 bases. With V trimmed by 5 bases and J by 0 bases, 5 bases remained unmatched. The CDR3 loop spans 15 amino acids. CDR1 and CDR2 (germline): LNHDA, SQIVND (reference sequence). CDR3: CASSPRTGMNTEAFF. DNA of the CDR3: TGTGCCAGTAGTCCCCGGACAGGGATGAACACTGAAGCTTTCTTT.

The chain joins TRBV19 to TRBJ1-1; D may be TRBD1 (6 bases). CDR3 length: 15 residues. CDR1 LNHDA and CDR2 SQIVND come from the germline V gene (reference sequence). V was trimmed by 7 bases and J by 1 base, leaving 16 bases between them. The CDR3 spells CASTFDRWSNTEAFF. The CDR3 nucleotides are TGTGCCAGTACCTTTGACAGGTGGTCGAACACTGAAGCTTTCTTT.

This rearrangement joins TRBV14 to TRBJ1-5; 7 bases are shared with TRBD1. CDR1 SGHDN and CDR2 FVKESK come from the germline V gene. The CDR3 spans 17 residues. Losses at the gene ends were 0 bases for V and 6 bases for J; bases not matched to a gene: 11. CDR3 sequence (DNA): TGTGCCAGCAGCCAAGAACCCCCGGAGAGGGGGCCTCAGCCCCAGCATTTT. Amino acid sequence: CASSQEPPERGPQPQHF.

The chain employs TRBV7-9 and TRBJ2-2; perhaps TRBD1 as D (5 bases). The CDR3 has 13 residues. Germline CDR1 reads SEHNR; CDR2 reads FQNEAQ (reference sequence). V lost 5 bases and J 7 bases, leaving 11 bases between the germline ends. CDR3 residues: CASSPTVIGELFF. The CDR3 region has the DNA TGTGCCAGCAGCCCGACAGTAATCGGGGAGCTGTTTTTT.

This rearrangement joins TRBV5-1 to TRBJ2-5, with D hard to call. Germline V CDR1 and CDR2: SGHRS, YFSETQ. Deletions cut 0 bases from V and 5 bases from J, with 8 bases between. This CDR3 has 13 residues. The CDR3 bases are TGCGCCAGCAGCTTGGACCCTATCGAGACCCAGTACTTC. Amino acid sequence: CASSLDPIETQYF.

This chain connects TRBV3-1 (or the pseudogene TRBV3-2) to TRBJ1-2, with D perhaps matching TRBD1 (5 bases). The CDR3 spans 17 residues. Per the germline V gene, CDR1 is LGHDT and CDR2 is YNNKEL (reference sequence). V shed 1 base and J shed 0 bases, with 15 bases lying between them. CDR3 protein: CASSQVRGGKANYGYTF. The CDR3 nucleotides are TGTGCCAGCAGCCAAGTAAGGGGCGGAAAAGCTAACTATGGCTACACCTTC.

The genes are TRBV2 and TRBJ2-3; 7 positions match TRBD2. CDR3 length: 16 amino acids. V lost 6 bases, J lost 5 bases, and 14 bases stayed unmatched. Germline-derived CDR1 and CDR2 are SNHLY and FYNNEI. The CDR3 spells CASRERLADKGDTQYF. The CDR3 DNA reads TGTGCCAGCAGAGAGAGGCTAGCGGATAAGGGAGATACGCAGTATTTT. The full variable domain, completed using reference TRBV2 and TRBJ2-3, is EPEVTQTPSHQVTQMGQEVILRCVPISNHLYFYWYRQILGQKVEFLVSFYNNEISEKSEIFDDQFSVERPDGSNFTLKIRSTKLEDSAMYFCASRERLADKGDTQYFGPGTRLTVL.

V and J are TRBV6-1 and TRBJ2-5; the D gene is possibly TRBD1 (5 bases). The CDR3 consists of 15 residues. Germline CDR1 is MNHNS and CDR2 is SASEGT. V lost 3 bases and J 5 bases, leaving 16 bases between the germline ends. CDR3 in amino acids: CASSDSRAPRETQYF. CDR3 nucleotides: TGTGCCAGCAGTGACAGCAGGGCCCCCCGGGAGACCCAGTACTTC.

The rearrangement uses TRBV5-1 and TRBJ2-3; D is possibly TRBD2 (7 bases). This CDR3 comprises 15 residues. The V gene lost 3 bases and the J gene lost 8 bases, with 19 bases spanning the gap. Germline V gives CDR1 SGHRS, CDR2 YFSETQ. This CDR3 is CASSSFSQGGGTQYF. CDR3 coding DNA: TGCGCCAGCAGCTCCTTTTCCCAGGGAGGGGGTACGCAGTATTTT.

The DNA for the CDR3 is TGCGCCAGCAGCACCGGGACAGGGTCTGTCGAGCAGTACTTC. Encoded protein: CASSTGTGSVEQYF. The chain joins TRBV5-1 to TRBJ2-7, with TRBD1 identical over 9 bases. Unmatched junction bases numbered 8, after V lost 4 bases and J lost 6 bases. CDR1 and CDR2 from the germline V gene are SGHRS and YFSETQ. This CDR3 spans 14 amino acids.

The CDR3 here is CASSEGLRDTEAFF. CDR3 bases: TGTGCCAGCAGTGAGGGGCTAAGGGACACTGAAGCTTTCTTT. The genes are TRBV2 and TRBJ1-1; maybe TRBD1 (5 bases). Germline V CDR1 and CDR2: SNHLY, FYNNEI. The CDR3 totals 14 residues. Trimming pared 3 bases from V and 3 bases from J, leaving 11 bases between.

The gene calls are TRBV7-3 and TRBJ1-2, with unresolved D. This CDR3 region has 16 residues. Trimming took 2 bases from V and 8 from J, leaving 21 bases between them. Germline CDR1 and CDR2: SGHTA and FQGTGA. The CDR3 bases are TGTGCCAGCAGCTTATTAGAGCCCGGGTCTCTCTACGGCTACACCTTC. As protein: CASSLLEPGSLYGYTF.

The V gene is TRBV15, the J gene TRBJ2-7; the D gene is possibly TRBD2 (6 bases). The CDR3 extends over 13 amino acids. The germline V gene has CDR1 LNHNV and CDR2 YYDKDF (reference sequence). V lost 1 base, J lost 7 bases, and 11 bases lay in between. CDR3 sequence: CATSRGRDREQYF. In DNA, the CDR3 is TGTGCCACCAGCAGAGGGCGGGATCGTGAGCAGTACTTC.

V is TRBV19 and J is TRBJ1-2; the D gene is possibly TRBD1 (5 bases). The CDR3 has 13 residues. CDR1 is LNHDA and CDR2 is SQIVND in the germline V gene (reference sequence). The V gene lost 5 bases and the J gene lost 2 bases, with 9 bases spanning the gap. This chain's CDR3 is CASSSAGNYGYTF. DNA for the CDR3: TGTGCCAGTAGTTCGGCAGGGAACTATGGCTACACCTTC.

The rearrangement uses TRBV3-1 (or the pseudogene TRBV3-2) and TRBJ1-2, with 7 bases aligning to TRBD1. The CDR3 totals 16 residues. Germline V CDR1 and CDR2: LGHDT, YNNKEL (reference sequence). J gave up 2 bases and V 2 bases, and 8 bases lay outside the gene matches. The CDR3 DNA reads TGTGCCAGCAGCCAAACGGCGGGACAGCGGAACTATGGCTACACCTTC. Protein: CASSQTAGQRNYGYTF.

The chain is built from TRBV2 and TRBJ2-1; 8 bases align to TRBD1. CDR1 is SNHLY, CDR2 FYNNEI, per germline. With 5 bases clipped from V and 6 bases from J, the junction kept 3 bases outside the gene matches. This CDR3 has 13 residues. In nucleotides, the CDR3 is TGTGCCAGCAGTTTCGGACAGGGCAATGAGCAGTTCTTC. Translated, it gives CASSFGQGNEQFF.

The J gene is TRBJ1-1, the V gene TRBV6-5; weak D call: TRBD1 (6 bases). Germline V lookup: CDR1 MNHEY, CDR2 SVGAGI. This CDR3 contains 12 residues. The ends were cut back, 6 bases at V and 5 bases at J, with 10 bases in the middle. As DNA, the CDR3 is TGTGCCAGCAGGAGAGACAGGACTGAAGCTTTCTTT. Translated, it gives CASRRDRTEAFF.

The chain joins TRBV19 to TRBJ1-5, with 11 bases matching TRBD1. This CDR3 is 15 amino acids long. The V gene end was trimmed by 7 bases and the J gene end by 3 bases; junction bases not matched to a gene: 5. Germline CDR1 LNHDA, CDR2 SQIVND (reference sequence). CDR3 DNA: TGTGCCAGTACCTCGGGACAGGGGGTCAATCAGCCCCAGCATTTT. It specifies CASTSGQGVNQPQHF.

This clone was picked up one time. The rearrangement uses TRBV3-1 (or the pseudogene TRBV3-2) and TRBJ1-3, with unresolved D. The CDR3 length is 15 residues. Germline V gives CDR1 LGHDT, CDR2 YNNKEL (reference sequence). The V end lost 2 bases, the J end lost 0 bases, and 8 bases lay between the germline ends. CDR3 nucleotides: TGTGCCAGCAGCCAACTCTCTAGCTCTGGAAACACCATATATTTT. Translating gives CASSQLSSSGNTIYF.

This clone has only a few counts. The CDR3 region is CATSRDPPAGALTDTQYF. The CDR3 region has the DNA TGTGCCACCAGCAGAGACCCTCCGGCGGGGGCCCTCACAGATACGCAGTATTTT. This chain joins TRBV15 and TRBJ2-3; D perhaps matches TRBD2 (7 bases). CDR1 LNHNV and CDR2 YYDKDF come from the germline V gene (reference sequence). The length of the CDR3 is 18 residues. V gave up 0 bases and J gave up 2 bases, with 18 bases separating them.